The following is a TCR beta chain sequence with its context. Antigen unknown. The immunoSEQ assay was version 4, run in survey mode. Using immunoSEQ multiplex PCR, the repertoire was profiled, and TCRdb retains in-frame clones only, with some absent. Among some 37,000 clones listed, approximately 78% were seen once. This CDR3 is built from 16 residues. CDR1 and CDR2 from the germline V gene are SGHNT and YYREEE (reference sequence). V lost 0 bases, J lost 5 bases, and 14 bases lay in between. The data are from a study of persistence of HIV-infected CD4 T cells. The stimulus was an HIV-1 Gag 15-mer peptide pool, 0.85 to 1 ug/peptide/mL. CD40L-negative CD69-negative CD45RO-high memory CD4+ T cells were sorted as populations depleted of antigen-responding cells.

The V gene is TRBV5-4, the J gene TRBJ2-2; D possibly matches TRBD1 or TRBD2 (6 bases each). This clonotype was sampled from an adult with HIV. The donor label of this sample is uncertain. The sequenced sample was cultured CD4+ T cells from PBMCs, obtained from a patient who received antiretroviral therapy. The CDR3 loop is CASSLAIGGPTGELFF. The DNA of the CDR3 is TGTGCCAGCAGCTTGGCCATCGGGGGCCCAACCGGGGAGCTGTTTTTT.